These T cell receptor beta chains were read from a single sample in a study of cytomegalovirus exposure and HLA in healthy donors. TCRdb keeps only in-frame clones here, not all; method: immunoSEQ multiplex PCR. The table lists 150,000 to 200,000 clones, 82% of them singletons. The sample taken for sequencing was PBMCs. The receptor source for this set is a woman under 30 in good health and CMV-seronegative. The CDR3 runs from the conserved cysteine through the conserved F or W. Fields, in order: V gene, CDR3 protein.

V: TRBV28; CDR3: CASSLGYRDRGGKLFF
V: TRBV6-5; CDR3: CASSYRPPDLVETQYF
V: TRBV7-9; CDR3: CSSSSSRTGVYYGYTF
V: TRBV19; CDR3: CASSWGGGEETQYF
V: TRBV7-9; CDR3: CASSPAARQETQYF
V: TRBV28; CDR3: CASSLGGQLNTEAFF
V: TRBV7-9; CDR3: CAFEGEGYGYTF
V: TRBV5-1; CDR3: CASSFGGGHTGELFF
V: TRBV27; CDR3: CASSPGLAGGQETQYF
V: TRBV2; CDR3: CASSDVNYNSPLHF
V: TRBV5-4; CDR3: CASSLDRRAGDLEQYF
V: TRBV6-5; CDR3: CASRKQALTGELFF
V: TRBV5-4; CDR3: CASSLLGGEGEQFF
V: TRBV9; CDR3: CASSVGEETQYF
V: TRBV7-2; CDR3: CASRNRRGDPTDTQYF
V: TRBV6-5; CDR3: CASSPGTDTQYF
V: TRBV27; CDR3: CASSTLFSGVTYEQYF
V: TRBV5-1; CDR3: CASSSSPDSQETQYF
V: TRBV5-4; CDR3: CASSKGHFSGNTIYF
V: TRBV27; CDR3: CASSLLGGYNNYGYTF
V: TRBV20-1; CDR3: CSARDTDTQYF
V: TRBV2; CDR3: CASSEARGGRKNIQYF
V: TRBV5-1; CDR3: CASSLRNPGTGGRREQFF
V: TRBV7-6; CDR3: CASSLGQGLGNQPQHF
V: TRBV28; CDR3: CASSYHSSGANVLTF
V: TRBV9; CDR3: CASSVEIGEFSGANVLTF
V: TRBV6-4; CDR3: CASSDSSGGADTQYF
V: TRBV7-9; CDR3: CASSTGGLGGYTF
V: TRBV29-1; CDR3: CSVVGLGPLQGNEQFF
V: TRBV19; CDR3: CASWTGETSPLHF
V: TRBV6-6; CDR3: CATSLSGGRNEQFF
V: TRBV6-6; CDR3: CASSYGNSGGANVLTF
V: TRBV6-4; CDR3: CASSDSSGEMWGKETQYF
V: TRBV25-1; CDR3: CASRKGGAGGTGELFF
V: TRBV4-2; CDR3: CASSPGHGQGTETQYF
V: TRBV6-5; CDR3: CASSYRTGNSPLLF
V: TRBV6-5; CDR3: CASSYAPGHYTQYF
V: TRBV10-2; CDR3: CASRASGTYEQYF
V: TRBV2; CDR3: CASSELAGGRDSPLHF
V: TRBV19; CDR3: CASSLGTAQETQYF
V: TRBV6-5; CDR3: CASSYSQGDEQYF